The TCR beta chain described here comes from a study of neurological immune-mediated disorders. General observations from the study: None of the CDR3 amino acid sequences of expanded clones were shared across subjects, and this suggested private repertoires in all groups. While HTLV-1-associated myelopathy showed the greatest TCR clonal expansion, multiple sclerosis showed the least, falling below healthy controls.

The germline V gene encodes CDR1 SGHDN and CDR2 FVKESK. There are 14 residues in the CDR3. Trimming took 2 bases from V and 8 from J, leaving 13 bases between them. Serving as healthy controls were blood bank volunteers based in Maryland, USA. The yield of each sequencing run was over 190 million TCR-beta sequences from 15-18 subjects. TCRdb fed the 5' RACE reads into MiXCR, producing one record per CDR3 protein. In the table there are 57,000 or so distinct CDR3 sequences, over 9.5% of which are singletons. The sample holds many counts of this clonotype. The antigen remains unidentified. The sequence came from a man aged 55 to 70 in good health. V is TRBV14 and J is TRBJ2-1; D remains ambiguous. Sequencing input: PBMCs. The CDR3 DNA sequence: TGTGCCAGCAGCCAAAGGGATCTGGTGCATGAGCAGTTCTTC. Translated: CASSQRDLVHEQFF.